These 15 T cell receptor beta chains came from one sample sequenced in a study of cytomegalovirus exposure and HLA in healthy donors. Clones were sequenced by immunoSEQ multiplex PCR, and TCRdb holds only the in-frame ones, with some missing. The table shows some 87,000 clones, with 90% to 97% occurring only once. The specimen was PBMCs. These receptor sequences come from a woman aged 18-29 years in good health and CMV-seronegative.

The chain couples TRBV5-1 to TRBJ2-5; 8 bases line up with TRBD1. The CDR3 is 15 amino acids. Looked up from germline, CDR1 is SGHRS and CDR2 is YFSETQ. V lost 0 bases and J lost 2; bases outside the gene matches: 3. CDR3 nucleotides: TGCGCCAGCAGCTTGGCCGGACAGGGTCAAGAGACCCAGTACTTC. Its protein product is CASSLAGQGQETQYF.

The genes are TRBV7-9 and TRBJ2-7, with 10 bases lining up with TRBD2. Germline CDR1 is SEHNR and CDR2 is FQNEAQ (reference sequence). With 5 bases clipped from V and 2 bases from J, the junction kept 18 bases outside the gene matches. The CDR3 loop spans 19 amino acids. Here the CDR3 DNA reads TGTGCCAGCAGCCCCCTAGCGGGAGAATCCTCTGGAGTAGCCTACGAGCAGTACTTC. Its translation: CASSPLAGESSGVAYEQYF.

The rearrangement links TRBV27 to TRBJ2-1; possible D gene TRBD1, 6 bases. From germline, CDR1 is MNHEY and CDR2 SMNVEV (reference sequence). The CDR3 is made up of 13 amino acids. The V and J ends lost 3 bases and 6 bases respectively, with 9 bases between them. The CDR3 spells CASSLARGNEQFF. CDR3 bases: TGTGCCAGCAGTTTGGCCAGGGGCAATGAGCAGTTCTTC.

The rearrangement uses TRBV25-1 and TRBJ2-1; D is uncertain. The CDR3 has 13 amino acids. Germline V gene sequence: CDR1 MGHDK, CDR2 SYGVNS. V shed 0 bases and J shed 9 bases, with 9 bases lying between them. CDR3 in amino acids: CASSEYIGPEQFF. CDR3 nucleotides: TGTGCCAGCAGTGAATATATCGGTCCTGAGCAGTTCTTC.

This rearrangement joins TRBV10-3 to TRBJ2-7, with 12 bases identical to TRBD2. CDR1 is ENHRY, CDR2 SYGVKD, per germline. The CDR3 consists of 17 residues. The J segment lost 7 bases and the V segment lost 5 bases, leaving 15 bases of the junction unmatched. The CDR3 loop is CAISKSATSGSTGEQYF. CDR3 DNA: TGTGCCATCAGTAAATCTGCGACTAGCGGGAGCACAGGGGAGCAGTACTTC.

The chain combines TRBV9 with TRBJ1-1, with 10 bases lining up with TRBD1. Germline V gene lookup returns CDR1 SGDLS and CDR2 YYNGEE. The CDR3 totals 15 residues. The junction had 4 bases not matched to a gene; V was cut back by 0 bases and J by 5 bases. The CDR3 coding sequence is TGTGCCAGCAGCGTAGGACAGGGGGCGGGGACTGAAGCTTTCTTT. It encodes CASSVGQGAGTEAFF.

The gene calls are TRBV11-2 and TRBJ1-2, with TRBD1 matching over 7 bases. The J segment lost 3 bases and the V segment lost 5 bases, leaving 3 bases of the junction unmatched. There are 13 residues in the CDR3. The germline V gene has CDR1 SGHAT and CDR2 FQNNGV. For the CDR3, the DNA is TGTGCCAGCAGCCCCGGACAGGACTATGGCTACACCTTC. The encoded protein is CASSPGQDYGYTF.

The genes are TRBV9 and TRBJ1-1; 8 bases are shared with TRBD1. The V segment lost 3 bases and the J segment 3 bases; nucleotides outside the gene matches: 1. The CDR3 spans 13 residues. Germline values: CDR1 SGDLS, CDR2 YYNGEE. CDR3 amino acids: CASSADRDTEAFF. DNA of the CDR3: TGTGCCAGCAGCGCGGACAGGGACACTGAAGCTTTCTTT.

V usage is TRBV28 and J usage is TRBJ2-5; no definite D call. This CDR3 spans 15 amino acids. The germline gives CDR1 MDHEN, CDR2 SYDVKM. The V and J ends lost 1 base and 2 bases respectively, with 11 bases between them. CDR3 DNA sequence: TGTGCCAGCAGTTTATCGAGTCATGCACAAGAGACCCAGTACTTC. Encoded protein: CASSLSSHAQETQYF.

The J gene is TRBJ1-2, the V gene TRBV25-1; 11 nucleotides align to TRBD1. Per the germline V gene, CDR1 is MGHDK and CDR2 is SYGVNS. The CDR3 consists of 18 residues. V trimming: 4 bases; J trimming: 3 bases; junction bases outside the gene matches: 13. The CDR3 nucleotides read TGTGCCAGCAGTGCCCACCTGATGGACAGGGGGCGCGACTATGGCTACACCTTC. Protein sequence: CASSAHLMDRGRDYGYTF.

The chain carries TRBV10-2 and TRBJ2-7; tentatively, D is TRBD2 (6 bases). V was cut by 7 bases and J by 2 bases, with 12 bases left in between. Looked up from germline, CDR1 is WSHSY and CDR2 is SAAADI. The CDR3 consists of 13 residues. CDR3 DNA sequence: TGCGCCAGCAACGGGGACTTAGCCTACGAGCAGTACTTC. Amino acids: CASNGDLAYEQYF.

The chain employs TRBV5-4 and TRBJ2-3; 9 bases are shared with TRBD2. In germline, CDR1 is SGHNT, CDR2 YYREEE (reference sequence). The CDR3 length is 16 residues. The V gene end was trimmed by 5 bases and the J gene end by 0 bases; junction bases not matched to a gene: 7. CDR3 amino acids: CASRGRTSVSTDTQYF. In DNA form, the CDR3 reads TGTGCCAGCAGGGGTCGGACTAGCGTGAGCACAGATACGCAGTATTTT. Based on the CDR3 plus reference TRBV5-4 and TRBJ2-3, the full variable domain is ETGVTQSPTHLIKTRGQQVTLRCSSQSGHNTVSWYQQALGQGPQFIFQYYREEENGRGNFPPRFSGLQFPNYSSELNVNALELDDSALYLCASRGRTSVSTDTQYFGPGTRLTVL.

The chain has TRBV18 and TRBJ2-1, with D perhaps matching TRBD2 (7 bases). The CDR3 is 17 residues long. Germline CDR1 KGHSH, CDR2 LQKENI. V was trimmed by 2 bases and J by 9 bases, leaving 23 bases between them. The CDR3 region is CASSPTAGARSFGEQFF. In DNA form, the CDR3 reads TGTGCCAGCTCACCAACCGCGGGGGCGAGATCGTTTGGTGAGCAGTTCTTC.

V usage is TRBV12-1 and J usage is TRBJ2-7; the D call of TRBD1 is as the table states it, not checked on the DNA. TRBV12-1 is a documented pseudogene. The CDR3 is made up of 15 amino acids. CDR3 region: CASSLLTPGRDEQYF. The CDR3 DNA reads as TGTGCCAGCAGCTTGTTAACCCCAGGCCGAGACGAGCAGTACTTC.

The sample holds one count of this clone. CDR3 nucleotides: TGTGCCAGTAGTATAGTTGGAGGGGGCGGCTACACCTTC. Its protein product is CASSIVGGGGYTF. The rearrangement joins TRBV19 to TRBJ1-2; 7 nucleotides match TRBD1. This CDR3 has 13 residues. With 1 base clipped from V and 8 bases from J, the junction kept 4 bases outside the gene matches. CDR1 and CDR2 (germline): LNHDA, SQIVND (reference sequence). The variable domain in full, completed from reference TRBV19 and TRBJ1-2, reads DGGITQSPKYLFRKEGQNVTLSCEQNLNHDAMYWYRQDPGQGLRLIYYSQIVNDFQKGDIAEGYSVSREKKESFPLTVTSAQKNPTAFYLCASSIVGGGGYTFGSGTRLTVV.